A selection of T cell receptor beta chains follows, all from one sample in a study of cytomegalovirus exposure and HLA in healthy donors. The protocol was immunoSEQ multiplex PCR, while the TCRdb copy is restricted to in-frame clones and leaves out a portion. The data show about 52,000 clones, around 70% seen once. Input material: PBMCs. These receptors originate from a woman aged 45 to 65 in good health and CMV-seronegative. The CDR3 runs from the conserved cysteine through the conserved F or W. A D gene is named only where the DNA matches it firmly. Only some rows state a clone size, as once, few, many or a class for expanded clones.

V gene	J gene	D gene	CDR3 length	clone size	CDR3 protein	CDR3 DNA
TRBV5-1	TRBJ2-5	-	14	few	CASTMPGTEETQYF	TGCGCCAGCACTATGCCCGGGACTGAAGAGACCCAGTACTTC
TRBV5-1	TRBJ1-1	-	15	-	CASSLGDTRNTEAFF	TGCGCCAGCAGCTTGGGGGACACCCGGAACACTGAAGCTTTCTTT
TRBV5-1	TRBJ1-1	TRBD1	13	-	CASMRDSDTEAFF	TGCGCCAGCATGCGGGACAGCGACACTGAAGCTTTCTTT
TRBV7-2	TRBJ2-2	-	14	-	CASSSLVSAGELFF	TGTGCCAGCAGTTCACTAGTTTCAGCCGGGGAGCTGTTTTTT
TRBV5-1	TRBJ2-7	-	14	few	CASSAGTPSYEQYF	TGCGCCAGCAGCGCCGGGACTCCCTCCTACGAGCAGTACTTC
TRBV7-2	TRBJ2-1	TRBD2	16	-	CASSPLTSGPYNEQFF	TGTGCCAGCAGCCCCCTGACTAGCGGACCCTACAATGAGCAGTTCTTC
TRBV5-1	TRBJ2-3	TRBD2	14	few	CASSWGGLGGTQYF	TGCGCCAGCAGCTGGGGGGGACTAGGCGGTACGCAGTATTTT
TRBV14	TRBJ2-1	-	15	once	CASSPTSGAYNEQFF	TGTGCCAGCAGCCCGACCTCGGGGGCCTACAATGAGCAGTTCTTC
TRBV28	TRBJ2-7	TRBD1	16	-	CASSIQPGQGAQGQYF	TGTGCCAGCAGTATCCAACCGGGACAGGGGGCGCAGGGGCAGTACTTC
TRBV4-2	TRBJ2-7	TRBD1	17	-	CASSQSRVGTGTNEQYF	TGTGCCAGCAGCCAAAGTAGGGTGGGGACAGGGACTAACGAGCAGTACTTC
TRBV7-9	TRBJ1-2	-	16	-	CASSPEGNTANYGYTF	TGTGCCAGCAGCCCCGAGGGAAATACCGCTAACTATGGCTACACCTTC
TRBV19	TRBJ2-2	TRBD1	14	-	CASSIDRGTGELFF	TGTGCCAGTAGTATAGACAGGGGGACCGGGGAGCTGTTTTTT
TRBV5-1	TRBJ2-6	-	19	once	CASSLDGPGRGSGANVLTF	TGCGCCAGCAGCTTGGATGGGCCAGGAAGGGGGAGTGGGGCCAACGTCCTGACTTTC
TRBV2	TRBJ2-3	TRBD2	14	few	CASSRGGYTDTQYF	TGTGCCAGCAGCCGGGGGGGATACACAGATACGCAGTATTTT
TRBV16	TRBJ2-3	TRBD2	15	-	CASSFASGPRDTQYF	TGTGCCAGCAGCTTTGCTAGCGGGCCTCGAGATACGCAGTATTTT
TRBV4-2	TRBJ2-1	TRBD1	14	-	CASSQGQDRREQFF	TGTGCCAGCAGCCAAGGCCAGGACAGGCGTGAGCAGTTCTTC
TRBV2	TRBJ1-1	-	14	few	CASSDWGGDAEAFF	TGTGCCAGCAGTGATTGGGGAGGGGACGCTGAAGCTTTCTTT
TRBV5-1	TRBJ1-1	-	15	few	CASSFAPGMNTEAFF	TGCGCCAGCAGCTTTGCACCAGGCATGAACACTGAAGCTTTCTTT
TRBV28	TRBJ1-5	TRBD1	17	-	CASRGQGIFFGNQPQHF	TGTGCCAGTCGCGGACAGGGGATTTTCTTTGGCAATCAGCCCCAGCATTTT
TRBV28	TRBJ2-5	TRBD1	16	-	CACAGQGLGDQETQYF	TGTGCCTGCGCGGGACAGGGTTTGGGGGACCAAGAGACCCAGTACTTC
TRBV4-2	TRBJ2-5	TRBD2	15	-	CASGTSGGPQETQYF	TGTGCCAGCGGTACTAGCGGGGGGCCCCAAGAGACCCAGTACTTC
TRBV19	TRBJ2-2	TRBD1	18	-	CASSMLSGTGYYTGELFF	TGTGCCAGTAGTATGCTATCCGGGACAGGATATTACACCGGGGAGCTGTTTTTT
TRBV6-1	TRBJ2-7	-	14	-	CASSEAGQIYEQYF	TGTGCCAGCAGTGAGGCAGGGCAGATCTACGAGCAGTACTTC
TRBV28	TRBJ2-7	TRBD2	16	few	CASSSPGTSSFYEQYF	TGTGCCAGCAGTTCCCCCGGGACTAGCAGTTTCTACGAGCAGTACTTC
TRBV27	TRBJ1-2	TRBD1	13	-	CASATTGDYGYTF	TGTGCCAGCGCAACCACAGGGGACTATGGCTACACCTTC
TRBV2	TRBJ2-2	-	13	few	CASSESGNGELFF	TGTGCCAGCAGTGAGTCCGGGAACGGGGAGCTGTTTTTT
TRBV7-6	TRBJ2-2	-	15	-	CASSLAGGRPGELFF	TGTGCCAGCAGCTTAGCGGGGGGGCGGCCCGGGGAGCTGTTTTTT
TRBV4-2	TRBJ1-1	-	13	few	CASSPRGGTEAFF	TGTGCCAGCAGCCCGAGGGGGGGCACTGAAGCTTTCTTT
TRBV15	TRBJ2-1	TRBD2	13	-	CATSRDRNRGEFF	TGTGCCACCAGCAGAGATCGGAATCGGGGGGAGTTCTTC
TRBV11-2	TRBJ2-7	TRBD2	15	-	CASSRGTSGSYEQYF	TGTGCCAGCAGCAGGGGGACTAGCGGATCCTACGAGCAGTACTTC
TRBV11-2	TRBJ1-1	-	14	-	CASSLGLPGTEAFF	TGTGCCAGCAGCTTAGGGCTACCGGGCACTGAAGCTTTCTTT
TRBV18	TRBJ2-7	-	14	-	CASSPLEGAAPQYF	TGTGCCAGCTCACCACTGGAGGGGGCGGCTCCGCAGTACTTC
TRBV28	TRBJ2-7	-	16	-	CASSPPGVDYAYEQYF	TGTGCCAGCAGCCCACCGGGGGTGGATTATGCCTACGAGCAGTACTTC
TRBV28	TRBJ2-3	TRBD2	14	-	CASSLGGVADTQYF	TGTGCCAGCAGTTTGGGGGGGGTTGCAGATACGCAGTATTTT
TRBV27	TRBJ2-7	TRBD2	14	once	CASSRTSGMGEQYF	TGTGCCAGCAGTAGGACTAGCGGGATGGGCGAGCAGTACTTC
TRBV28	TRBJ1-5	-	15	once	CASSLLNTNNQPQHF	TGTGCCAGCAGTTTATTAAATACTAATAATCAGCCCCAGCATTTT
TRBV28	TRBJ1-4	-	14	-	CASISGVGREKLFF	TGTGCCAGCATCTCAGGGGTAGGGAGAGAAAAACTGTTTTTT
TRBV5-1	TRBJ1-1	-	15	-	CASSLVGAGNTEAFF	TGCGCCAGCAGCTTGGTTGGGGCTGGGAACACTGAAGCTTTCTTT
TRBV5-1	TRBJ1-1	-	12	-	CASSRDTEGAFF	TGCGCCAGCAGCAGGGACACTGAGGGAGCTTTCTTT
TRBV4-2	TRBJ1-2	-	16	-	CASSQDNLRTNYGYTF	TGTGCCAGCAGCCAAGACAACCTGAGGACAAACTATGGCTACACCTTC
TRBV5-1	TRBJ2-3	TRBD2	14	-	CASSEGTSGVAQYF	TGCGCCAGCAGCGAAGGGACTAGCGGGGTTGCGCAGTATTTT
TRBV7-6	TRBJ2-1	TRBD2	15	-	CASSLGASGLNEQFF	TGTGCCAGCAGCTTAGGCGCTAGCGGGTTGAATGAGCAGTTCTTC
TRBV27	TRBJ2-7	TRBD2	16	few	CASSPGLAGGVGEQYF	TGTGCCAGCAGCCCGGGACTAGCGGGAGGGGTGGGCGAGCAGTACTTC
TRBV4-3	TRBJ2-1	TRBD2	19	-	CASSQASSGGFFPYNEQFF	TGCGCCAGCAGCCAAGCTTCTAGCGGGGGGTTCTTCCCCTACAATGAGCAGTTCTTC
TRBV6-5	TRBJ2-3	TRBD2	14	-	CASNIGTSGTTQYF	TGTGCCAGCAACATAGGGACTAGCGGGACAACGCAGTATTTT
TRBV11-2	TRBJ2-3	-	18	few	CASSLVRRLADNTDTQYF	TGTGCCAGCAGCTTAGTAAGGCGTCTAGCAGATAACACAGATACGCAGTATTTT
TRBV10-1	TRBJ2-5	TRBD1	13	few	CSWGQGVGETQYF	TGCTCATGGGGACAGGGGGTAGGTGAGACCCAGTACTTC
TRBV13	TRBJ2-3	-	13	-	CASSLPGTDTQYF	TGTGCCAGCAGCTTGCCAGGGACAGATACGCAGTATTTT
TRBV4-3	TRBJ2-7	TRBD1	17	once	CASSTTPWTGDPYEQYF	TGCGCCAGCAGCACCACCCCTTGGACAGGGGATCCCTACGAGCAGTACTTC
TRBV7-6	TRBJ2-2	-	15	-	CASRGTDVATGELFF	TGTGCCAGCAGAGGCACAGACGTTGCCACCGGGGAGCTGTTTTTT
TRBV13	TRBJ2-7	-	13	-	CASSLGLEPRQYF	TGTGCCAGCAGCTTAGGTCTGGAGCCTCGGCAGTACTTC
TRBV7-2	TRBJ2-2	-	15	-	CASSLGLGNTGELFF	TGTGCCAGCAGCTTAGGACTAGGGAACACCGGGGAGCTGTTTTTT
TRBV19	TRBJ2-7	TRBD1	13	-	CASSRTGSYEQYF	TGTGCCAGTAGCAGGACAGGGAGCTACGAGCAGTACTTC
TRBV19	TRBJ1-5	-	15	-	CASGKGVGLAQPQHF	TGTGCCAGCGGAAAAGGGGTCGGGCTCGCTCAGCCCCAGCATTTT
TRBV7-9	TRBJ2-1	TRBD1	15	medium-sized	CASSQVQGLGNEQFF	TGTGCCAGCAGCCAGGTACAGGGGTTGGGCAATGAGCAGTTCTTC
TRBV7-9	TRBJ2-4	-	16	once	CASSIDSLLAKNIQYF	TGTGCCAGCAGCATTGACAGTTTGCTAGCCAAAAACATTCAGTACTTC
TRBV6-6	TRBJ2-5	-	14	few	CASSSGSRGETQYF	TGTGCCAGCAGTTCTGGGAGCAGGGGAGAGACCCAGTACTTC
TRBV5-8	TRBJ1-1	-	14	-	CASPKSEPGTEAFF	TGTGCCAGCCCTAAAAGTGAGCCCGGCACTGAAGCTTTCTTT
TRBV7-2	TRBJ2-7	-	12	-	CASSLKLGEQYF	TGTGCCAGCAGCTTAAAACTCGGCGAGCAGTACTTC
TRBV10-3	TRBJ2-3	-	15	-	CATYLGEAGTDTQYF	TGTGCCACCTACCTAGGGGAGGCCGGCACAGATACGCAGTATTTT